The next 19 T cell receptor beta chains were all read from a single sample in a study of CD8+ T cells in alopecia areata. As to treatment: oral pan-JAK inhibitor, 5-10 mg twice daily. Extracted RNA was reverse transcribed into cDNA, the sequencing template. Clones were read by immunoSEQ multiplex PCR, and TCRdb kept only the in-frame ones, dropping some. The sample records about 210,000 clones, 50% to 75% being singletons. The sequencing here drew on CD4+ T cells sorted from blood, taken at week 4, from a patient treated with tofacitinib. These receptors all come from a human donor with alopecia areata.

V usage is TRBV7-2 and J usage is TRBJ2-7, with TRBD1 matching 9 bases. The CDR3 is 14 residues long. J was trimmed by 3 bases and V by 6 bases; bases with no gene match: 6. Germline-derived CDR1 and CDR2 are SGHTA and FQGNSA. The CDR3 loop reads CASRGGDRVYEQYF. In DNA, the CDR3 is TGTGCCAGCAGAGGTGGGGACAGGGTCTACGAGCAGTACTTC.

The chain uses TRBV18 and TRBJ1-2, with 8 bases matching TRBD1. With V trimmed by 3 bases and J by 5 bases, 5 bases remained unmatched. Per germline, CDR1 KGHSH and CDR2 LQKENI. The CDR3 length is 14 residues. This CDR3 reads CASSPGRTGYGYTF. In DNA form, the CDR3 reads TGTGCCAGCTCACCGGGACGGACAGGGTATGGCTACACCTTC.

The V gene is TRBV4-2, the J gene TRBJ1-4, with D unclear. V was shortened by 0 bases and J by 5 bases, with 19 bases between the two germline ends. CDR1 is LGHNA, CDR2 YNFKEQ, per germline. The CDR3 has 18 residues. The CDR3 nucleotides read TGTGCCAGCAGCCAAGATGCGGACTACGGGTCGAGGAATGAAAAACTGTTTTTT. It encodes CASSQDADYGSRNEKLFF.

The CDR3 is CASSLGAAAGETQYF. The CDR3 bases are TGCGCCAGCAGCTTGGGAGCCGCGGCAGGGGAGACCCAGTACTTC. The rearrangement joins TRBV5-1 to TRBJ2-5; tentatively, D is TRBD1 (5 bases). From germline, CDR1 is SGHRS and CDR2 YFSETQ. V lost 0 bases to trimming and J lost 5 bases, with 14 bases between them. CDR3 length equals 15 residues. Full variable domain (rest looked up from reference TRBV5-1 and TRBJ2-5): KAGVTQTPRYLIKTRGQQVTLSCSPISGHRSVSWYQQTPGQGLQFLFEYFSETQRNKGNFPGRFSGRQFSNSRSEMNVSTLELGDSALYLCASSLGAAAGETQYFGPGTRLLVL.

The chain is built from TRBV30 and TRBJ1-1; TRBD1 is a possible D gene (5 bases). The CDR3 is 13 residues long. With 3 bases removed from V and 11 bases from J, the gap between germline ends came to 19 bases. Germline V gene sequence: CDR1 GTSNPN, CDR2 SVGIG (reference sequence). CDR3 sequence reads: CAWRLGERGRAFF. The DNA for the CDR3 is TGTGCCTGGAGGTTGGGAGAGAGGGGTCGTGCTTTCTTT.

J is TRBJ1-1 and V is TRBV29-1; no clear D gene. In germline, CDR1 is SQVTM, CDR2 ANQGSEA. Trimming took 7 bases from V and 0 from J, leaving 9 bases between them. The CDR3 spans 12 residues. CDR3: CSARSLNTEAFF. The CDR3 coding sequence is TGCAGCGCCCGATCTCTGAACACTGAAGCTTTCTTT.

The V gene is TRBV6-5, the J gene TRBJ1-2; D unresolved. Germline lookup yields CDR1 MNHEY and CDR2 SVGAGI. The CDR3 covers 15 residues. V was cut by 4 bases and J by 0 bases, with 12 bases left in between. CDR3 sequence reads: CASSSPTMSNYGYTF. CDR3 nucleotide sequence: TGTGCCAGCAGTTCCCCGACAATGTCTAACTATGGCTACACCTTC.

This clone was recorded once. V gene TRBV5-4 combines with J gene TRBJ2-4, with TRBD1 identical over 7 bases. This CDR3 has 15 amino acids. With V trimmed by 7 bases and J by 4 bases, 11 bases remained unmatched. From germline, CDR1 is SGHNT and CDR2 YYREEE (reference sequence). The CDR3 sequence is CASGPWGQSKNIQYF. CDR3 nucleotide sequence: TGTGCCAGCGGGCCTTGGGGACAGTCTAAAAACATTCAGTACTTC. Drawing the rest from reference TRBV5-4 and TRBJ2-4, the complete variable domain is ETGVTQSPTHLIKTRGQQVTLRCSSQSGHNTVSWYQQALGQGPQFIFQYYREEENGRGNFPPRFSGLQFPNYSSELNVNALELDDSALYLCASGPWGQSKNIQYFGAGTRLSVL.

The CDR3 nucleotides read TGTGCCAGCAGAACAGGGGGCCAAGAGACCCAGTACTTC. This codes for CASRTGGQETQYF. This chain links TRBV6-6 with TRBJ2-5; 8 bases match TRBD1. The germline V gene has CDR1 MNHNY and CDR2 SVGAGI (reference sequence). The CDR3 contains 13 residues. The junction had 1 base not matched to a gene; V was cut back by 6 bases and J by 1 base.

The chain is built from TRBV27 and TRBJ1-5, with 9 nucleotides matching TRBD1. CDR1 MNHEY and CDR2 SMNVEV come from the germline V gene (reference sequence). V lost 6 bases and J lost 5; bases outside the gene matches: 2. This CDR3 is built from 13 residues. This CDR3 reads CASRGQGHQPQHF. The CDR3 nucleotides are TGTGCCAGCAGGGGACAGGGCCATCAGCCCCAGCATTTT.

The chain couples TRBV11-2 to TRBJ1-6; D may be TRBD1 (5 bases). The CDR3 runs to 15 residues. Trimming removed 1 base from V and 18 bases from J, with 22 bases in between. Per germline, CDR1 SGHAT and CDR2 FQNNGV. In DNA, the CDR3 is TGTGCCAGCAGCTTAGGAAGGGAGAGGGGCTCCCCACCCCACTTT. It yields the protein CASSLGRERGSPPHF.

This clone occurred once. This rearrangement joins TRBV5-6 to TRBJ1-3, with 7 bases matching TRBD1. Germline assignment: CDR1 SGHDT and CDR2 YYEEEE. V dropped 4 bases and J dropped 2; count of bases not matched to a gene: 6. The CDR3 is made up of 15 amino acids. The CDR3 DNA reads TGTGCCAGCAGCCGGGGACAGCATCCTGGAAACACCATATATTTT. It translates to CASSRGQHPGNTIYF.

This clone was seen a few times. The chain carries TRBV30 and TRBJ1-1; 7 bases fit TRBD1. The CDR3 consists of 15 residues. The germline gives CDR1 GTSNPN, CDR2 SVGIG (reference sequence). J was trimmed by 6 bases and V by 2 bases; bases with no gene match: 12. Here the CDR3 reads CAWSFGDRASAEAFF. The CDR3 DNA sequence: TGTGCCTGGAGTTTTGGTGACAGGGCCTCTGCTGAAGCTTTCTTT.

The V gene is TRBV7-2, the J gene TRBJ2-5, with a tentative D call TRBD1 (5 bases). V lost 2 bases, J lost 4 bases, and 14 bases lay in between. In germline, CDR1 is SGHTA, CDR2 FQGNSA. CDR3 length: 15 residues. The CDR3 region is CASSLNWSGLETQYF. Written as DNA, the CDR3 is TGTGCCAGCAGCTTAAATTGGTCAGGGTTAGAGACCCAGTACTTC.

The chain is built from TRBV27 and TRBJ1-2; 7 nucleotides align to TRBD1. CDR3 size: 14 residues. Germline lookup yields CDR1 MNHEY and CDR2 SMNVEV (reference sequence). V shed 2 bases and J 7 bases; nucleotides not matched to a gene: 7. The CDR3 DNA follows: TGTGCCAGCAGTTTAGGACAGGCGCCTAGTGGCTACACCTTC. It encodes CASSLGQAPSGYTF.

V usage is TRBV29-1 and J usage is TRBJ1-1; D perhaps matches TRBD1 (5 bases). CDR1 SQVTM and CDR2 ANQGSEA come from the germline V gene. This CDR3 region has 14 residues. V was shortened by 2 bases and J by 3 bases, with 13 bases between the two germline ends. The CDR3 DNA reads TGCAGCGTTGAACTGTGGAGGGACCACACTGAAGCTTTCTTT. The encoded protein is CSVELWRDHTEAFF.

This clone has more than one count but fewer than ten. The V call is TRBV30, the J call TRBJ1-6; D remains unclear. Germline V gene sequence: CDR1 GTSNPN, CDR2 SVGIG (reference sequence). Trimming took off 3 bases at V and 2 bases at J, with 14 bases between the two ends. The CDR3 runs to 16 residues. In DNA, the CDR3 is TGTGCCTGGAGCGCCGCCCGGGGAACCTATAATTCACCCCTCCACTTT. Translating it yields CAWSAARGTYNSPLHF.

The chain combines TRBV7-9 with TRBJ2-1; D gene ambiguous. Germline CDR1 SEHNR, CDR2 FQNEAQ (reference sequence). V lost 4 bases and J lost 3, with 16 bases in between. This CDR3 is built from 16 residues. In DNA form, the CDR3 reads TGTGCCAGCAGCTCCTTCAAGGGTTCCTTCTACAATGAGCAGTTCTTC. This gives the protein CASSSFKGSFYNEQFF.

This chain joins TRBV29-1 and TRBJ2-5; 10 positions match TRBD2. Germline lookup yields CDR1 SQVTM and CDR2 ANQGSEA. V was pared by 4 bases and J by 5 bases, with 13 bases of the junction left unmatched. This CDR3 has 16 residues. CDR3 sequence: CSVVPSGGTGGETQYF. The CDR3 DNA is TGCAGCGTTGTGCCTAGCGGGGGCACAGGGGGTGAGACCCAGTACTTC.